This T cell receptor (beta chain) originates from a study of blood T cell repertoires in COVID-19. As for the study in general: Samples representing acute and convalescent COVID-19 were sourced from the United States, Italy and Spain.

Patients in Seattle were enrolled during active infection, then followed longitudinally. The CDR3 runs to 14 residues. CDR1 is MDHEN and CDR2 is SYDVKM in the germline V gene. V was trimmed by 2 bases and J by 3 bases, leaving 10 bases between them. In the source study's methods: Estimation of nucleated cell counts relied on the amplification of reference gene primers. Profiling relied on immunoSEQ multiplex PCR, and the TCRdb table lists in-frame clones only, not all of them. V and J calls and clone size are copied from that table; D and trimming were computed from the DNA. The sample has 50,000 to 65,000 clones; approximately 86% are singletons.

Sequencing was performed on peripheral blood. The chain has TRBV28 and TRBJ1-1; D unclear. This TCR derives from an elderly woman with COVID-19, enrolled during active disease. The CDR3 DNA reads TGTGCCAGCAGTTTAGCCGGGTGGGACACTGAAGCTTTCTTT. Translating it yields CASSLAGWDTEAFF.